These 15 T cell receptor beta chains originate from one sample sequenced in a study of cytomegalovirus exposure and HLA in healthy donors. Amplification used 60 Vbeta primers and 13 Jbeta primers. Data came from immunoSEQ multiplex PCR; TCRdb stores just in-frame clones and leaves some out. Among about 130,000 clones listed, 84% were seen once. The specimen was PBMCs. These receptors were collected from a woman under 30 in good health and CMV-seropositive.

The chain carries TRBV5-1 and TRBJ2-3; the D is unclear. This CDR3 region has 15 residues. Germline assignment: CDR1 SGHRS and CDR2 YFSETQ. V lost 6 bases and J 0 bases, leaving 14 bases between the germline ends. CDR3 amino acids: CASKRDGESTDTQYF. The CDR3 DNA is TGCGCCAGCAAGCGAGACGGAGAGAGCACAGATACGCAGTATTTT.

The chain joins TRBV5-5 to TRBJ2-1; a possible D gene is TRBD2 (6 bases). The CDR3 runs to 16 residues. Germline CDR1 reads SGHKS; CDR2 reads YYEKEE (reference sequence). Trimming removed 2 bases from V and 0 bases from J, with 12 bases in between. The chain's CDR3 is CASSLNAGSSYNEQFF. CDR3 nucleotide sequence: TGTGCCAGCAGCTTAAACGCCGGGAGCTCCTACAATGAGCAGTTCTTC.

The rearrangement links TRBV9 to TRBJ1-1, with 7 bases lining up with TRBD1. Germline V CDR1 and CDR2: SGDLS, YYNGEE. The CDR3 extends over 15 amino acids. The V segment lost 0 bases and the J segment 11 bases; nucleotides outside the gene matches: 13. CDR3 region: CASSVGTGPLLPAFF. CDR3 nucleotide sequence: TGTGCCAGCAGCGTAGGGACAGGCCCTCTACTTCCCGCTTTCTTT. The entire variable domain, with the rest obtained from reference TRBV9 and TRBJ1-1, is as follows: DSGVTQTPKHLITATGQRVTLRCSPRSGDLSVYWYQQSLDQGLQFLIQYYNGEERAKGNILERFSAQQFPDLHSELNLSSLELGDSALYFCASSVGTGPLLPAFFGQGTRLTVV.

This clone was observed a handful of times. The chain carries TRBV23-1 and TRBJ1-5; TRBD1 might be the D (5 bases). Being an ORF, TRBV23-1 has a function that is uncertain. The ends were cut back, 8 bases at V and 0 bases at J, with 20 bases in the middle. The CDR3 is made up of 17 amino acids. CDR3 region: CASPMGGVKYSNQPQHF. The CDR3 DNA follows: TGCGCCAGCCCCATGGGGGGGGTGAAATATAGCAATCAGCCCCAGCATTTT.

The rearrangement links TRBV7-3 to TRBJ2-5; D might be TRBD2 (5 bases). In germline, CDR1 is SGHTA, CDR2 FQGTGA. There are 13 residues in the CDR3. V was shortened by 4 bases and J by 2 bases, with 8 bases between the two germline ends. CDR3 sequence (DNA): TGTGCCAGCAGCTACTCGGGACAAGAGACCCAGTACTTC. Protein: CASSYSGQETQYF.

The rearrangement uses TRBV28 and TRBJ2-5; 7 positions match TRBD2. The CDR3 totals 15 residues. The ends lost 4 bases at V and 5 bases at J; junction bases unmatched: 10. CDR1 and CDR2 from the germline V gene are MDHEN and SYDVKM. The CDR3: CASSWGGGVEETQYF. The CDR3 coding sequence is TGTGCCAGCAGTTGGGGTGGGGGGGTTGAGGAGACCCAGTACTTC.

The V gene is TRBV5-6, the J gene TRBJ2-3, with D perhaps matching TRBD2 (5 bases). Trimming took 0 bases from V and 6 from J, leaving 8 bases between them. Germline values: CDR1 SGHDT, CDR2 YYEEEE. The CDR3 sequence is 13 residues long. The CDR3 protein is CASSLAGEDTQYF. In DNA form, the CDR3 reads TGTGCCAGCAGCTTGGCCGGGGAGGATACGCAGTATTTT. The variable domain in full, with the rest retrieved from reference TRBV5-6 and TRBJ2-3, is DAGVTQSPTHLIKTRGQQVTLRCSPKSGHDTVSWYQQALGQGPQFIFQYYEEEERQRGNFPDRFSGHQFPNYSSELNVNALLLGDSALYLCASSLAGEDTQYFGPGTRLTVL.

The chain couples TRBV7-6 to TRBJ1-1; TRBD1 matches at 12 bases. Germline trimming cut 5 bases from V and 4 bases from J; bases unmatched to any gene: 8. The CDR3 spans 16 residues. In germline, CDR1 is SGHVS, CDR2 FNYEAQ. The CDR3 DNA reads TGTGCCAGCAGCATCCGCGGGACAGGGGGCGTCACTGAAGCTTTCTTT. Amino acids: CASSIRGTGGVTEAFF.

CDR3 sequence reads: CAWGLAGAPYEQYF. The CDR3 DNA sequence: TGTGCCTGGGGACTAGCGGGGGCTCCCTACGAGCAGTACTTC. The chain recombines TRBV30 with TRBJ2-7; 13 bases match TRBD2. The V gene's germline CDR1 is GTSNPN and CDR2 SVGIG (reference sequence). This CDR3 spans 14 amino acids. V lost 5 bases and J lost 2; bases outside the gene matches: 3. The whole variable domain, filled in from reference TRBV30 and TRBJ2-7, reads SQTIHQWPATLVQPVGSPLSLECTVEGTSNPNLYWYRQAAGRGLQLLFYSVGIGQISSEVPQNLSASRPQDRQFILSSKKLLLSDSGFYLCAWGLAGAPYEQYFGPGTRLTVT.

This chain joins TRBV11-1 and TRBJ2-5, with D possibly TRBD2 on 6 matching bases. The CDR3 is 15 residues long. Looked up from germline, CDR1 is SGHAT and CDR2 is FQDESV (reference sequence). The V gene lost 4 bases and the J gene lost 5 bases, with 17 bases spanning the gap. CDR3 nucleotides: TGTGCCAGCAGCTCCCGGGACTCGATGAGGGAGACCCAGTACTTC. This gives the protein CASSSRDSMRETQYF.

The V gene is TRBV7-2, the J gene TRBJ1-2, with D perhaps matching TRBD1 (5 bases). Germline V gene lookup returns CDR1 SGHTA and CDR2 FQGNSA. The CDR3 covers 12 residues. The CDR3 spells CAIDLGPRGYTF. CDR3 nucleotide sequence: TGTGCGATAGATTTGGGGCCTAGGGGCTACACCTTC. Variable domain in full (rest from reference TRBV7-2 and TRBJ1-2): GAGVSQSPSNKVTEKGKDVELRCDPISGHTALYWYRQSLGQGLEFLIYFQGNSAPDKSGLPSDRFSAERTGGSVSTLTIQRTQQEDSAVYLCAIDLGPRGYTFGSGTRLTVV.

This clone turned up a few times. The chain combines TRBV7-9 with TRBJ1-3, with D uncertain. Looked up from germline, CDR1 is SEHNR and CDR2 is FQNEAQ (reference sequence). Trimming pared 1 base from V and 6 bases from J, leaving 7 bases between. The CDR3 length is 13 residues. CDR3 in DNA: TGTGCCAGCAGCTTAGGGGAGGAAAACACCATATATTTT. Translated: CASSLGEENTIYF. The whole variable domain, remainder taken from reference TRBV7-9 and TRBJ1-3, is DTGVSQNPRHKITKRGQNVTFRCDPISEHNRLYWYRQTLGQGPEFLTYFQNEAQLEKSRLLSDRFSAERPKGSFSTLEIQRTEQGDSAMYLCASSLGEENTIYFGEGSWLTVV.

V gene TRBV27 combines with J gene TRBJ2-3; tentative D call: TRBD1 (7 bases). Germline CDR1 is MNHEY and CDR2 is SMNVEV (reference sequence). Trimming shortened V by 4 bases and J by 6 bases, and 14 bases separated the two germline ends. CDR3 length equals 14 residues. Here the CDR3 DNA reads TGTGCCAGCAGTTCCGGGACAGCGGGTGATACGCAGTATTTT. It yields the protein CASSSGTAGDTQYF.

The CDR3 here is CASSTRTADNYGYTF. CDR3 nucleotide sequence: TGTGCCAGCAGTACCAGGACAGCCGATAACTATGGCTACACCTTC. The chain links TRBV6-5 to TRBJ1-2; possibly TRBD1 for D (6 bases). CDR1 and CDR2 from the germline V gene are MNHEY and SVGAGI. CDR3 length: 15 amino acids. Deletions cut 5 bases from V and 1 base from J, with 14 bases between.

CDR3 in amino acids: CASSPREQSGYEQYF. The CDR3 DNA sequence: TGCGCCAGCAGCCCGAGGGAACAGTCGGGCTACGAGCAGTACTTC. The rearrangement joins TRBV4-1 to TRBJ2-7; D may be TRBD2 (5 bases). The germline CDR1 and CDR2 sequences are MGHRA and YSYEKL. The CDR3 totals 15 residues. V was cut by 4 bases and J by 3 bases, with 16 bases left in between.